This TCR beta chain comes out of a study of T cells in Graves' hyperthyroidism and ophthalmopathy. Study-wide findings and caveats: Most expanded thyroid clonotypes above 0.001 also appeared in blood.

CDR1 DFQATT and CDR2 SNEGSKA come from the germline V gene (reference sequence). Trimming removed 3 bases from V and 3 bases from J; junction bases left unmatched: 5. CDR3 size: 14 residues. A few counts support this clonotype. Its cognate antigen is unknown. Ophthalmopathy patients had Clinical Activity Score at least 3, NOSPECS grade at least 4, duration under 3 months. Exclusion of patients followed from uncontrolled infection, other autoimmune disease, pregnancy or lactation. Diagnosing involved the use of clinical symptoms, serum thyroxine and TRAb, thyroid ultrasound and orbital computed tomography. RNA transcripts served as the template for amplifying TCR beta CDR3 regions. TCR CDR3 regions were first amplified by RT-PCR with HTBI primers. TCRdb used MiXCR to reprocess the multiplex PCR reads, holding one entry per CDR3 protein. Of over 350,000 distinct CDR3 sequences in the sample, roughly 14% were seen once.

The chain couples TRBV20-1 to TRBJ2-7; 10 nucleotides align to TRBD2. This TCR derives from a young man with Graves' ophthalmopathy. Sequencing was carried out using blood. As DNA, the CDR3 is TGCAGTGCTAGCCCCTCTAGCGGGGGCTACGAGCAGTACTTC. It is translated as CSASPSSGGYEQYF.